This T cell receptor (beta chain) was observed in a study of T cell changes during pregnancy in multiple sclerosis. The CDR3 is made up of 14 amino acids. V lost 8 bases and J lost 4; bases outside the gene matches: 8. Germline CDR1 reads LNHDA; CDR2 reads SQIVND (reference sequence). Assay: immunoSEQ multiplex PCR; the TCRdb copy retains only in-frame clones and omits some. The data show fewer than 90,000 clones, 94% seen once. This material consisted of peripheral blood, taken after pregnancy. This chain uses TRBV19 with TRBJ2-7, with 10 bases lining up with TRBD2. This clonotype originated in a female donor in good health, enrolled as a control in a pregnancy study. The chain's CDR3 is CASSTSGTSYEQYF. The DNA of the CDR3 is TGTGCCAGTTCCACTAGCGGGACCTCTTACGAGCAGTACTTC.